The sequence of this TCR beta chain was determined in a study of circulating and synovial CD4+ cells in juvenile arthritis. Whole-study findings and limits: Traditional Vbeta family usage analysis missed the pathogenic-like versus bulk difference. Overlap with synovium rose as more T cells were sequenced. Diversity here was lower than in bulk blood CD4 cells.

Using immunoSEQ multiplex PCR, the repertoire was profiled, and TCRdb retains in-frame clones only, with some absent. In the table there are 30,000 to 40,000 clones, nearly 95% of which are singletons. Points on this clone: Its antigen is unidentified.

Trimming removed 1 base from V and 4 bases from J, with 7 bases in between. The CDR3 contains 14 residues. From germline, CDR1 is MGHRA and CDR2 YSYEKL. The chain carries TRBV4-1 and TRBJ1-4, with a possible D match to TRBD1 (5 bases). This sequence originates from a human donor with juvenile idiopathic arthritis. Input material: CD4+ T cells from blood. DNA of the CDR3: TGCGCCAGCAGCCAAGGACAGTTTAATGAAAAACTGTTTTTT. Its translation: CASSQGQFNEKLFF.